This passage covers 28 T cell receptor beta chains from one sample sequenced in a study of blood T cell repertoires in COVID-19. The data were produced by immunoSEQ multiplex PCR, yet TCRdb's version contains in-frame clones alone and is incomplete. The sample has 150,000 to 200,000 clones; roughly four fifths are singletons. The sample consisted of peripheral blood. These receptor sequences come from a human donor in a cohort sampled during active COVID-19.

This clone occurred a few times. The chain joins TRBV5-1 to TRBJ2-2; TRBD1 agrees at 7 bases. CDR1 and CDR2 (germline): SGHRS, YFSETQ. V was pared by 4 bases and J by 1 base, with 4 bases of the junction left unmatched. The CDR3 runs 15 residues. The chain's CDR3 is CASSLTGMNTGELFF. The CDR3 DNA reads TGCGCCAGCAGCCTGACAGGGATGAACACCGGGGAGCTGTTTTTT.

The chain has TRBV3-1 (or the pseudogene TRBV3-2) and TRBJ2-3; TRBD2 aligns across 16 bases. V lost 2 bases and J lost 2; bases outside the gene matches: 10. The CDR3 contains 20 residues. Germline values: CDR1 LGHDT, CDR2 YNNKEL (reference sequence). CDR3 in DNA: TGTGCCAGCAGCCAAAATATGGGACTAGCGGGAGGGCCGGACACAGATACGCAGTATTTT. This gives the protein CASSQNMGLAGGPDTDTQYF.

The chain uses TRBV7-2 and TRBJ2-3; a possible D gene is TRBD1 (6 bases). The germline V gene encodes CDR1 SGHTA and CDR2 FQGNSA. Trimming removed 1 base from V and 2 bases from J, with 10 bases in between. The length of the CDR3 is 15 residues. Here the CDR3 DNA reads TGTGCCAGCAGCTTAGTAGGACAGAACACAGATACGCAGTATTTT. Translating it yields CASSLVGQNTDTQYF.

J is TRBJ1-2 and V is TRBV19; 10 bases match TRBD1. The CDR3 length is 15 residues. The ends lost 4 bases at V and 6 bases at J; junction bases unmatched: 8. Germline V gene lookup returns CDR1 LNHDA and CDR2 SQIVND (reference sequence). The CDR3 region is CASSTWTGGIDGYTF. As DNA, the CDR3 is TGTGCCAGTAGTACTTGGACAGGGGGTATCGATGGCTACACCTTC. The whole variable domain, filled in from reference TRBV19 and TRBJ1-2, reads DGGITQSPKYLFRKEGQNVTLSCEQNLNHDAMYWYRQDPGQGLRLIYYSQIVNDFQKGDIAEGYSVSREKKESFPLTVTSAQKNPTAFYLCASSTWTGGIDGYTFGSGTRLTVV.

The J gene is TRBJ2-3, the V gene TRBV5-1; 11 positions match TRBD2. Germline assignment: CDR1 SGHRS and CDR2 YFSETQ. The CDR3 loop spans 17 amino acids. The V segment lost 2 bases and the J segment 2 bases; nucleotides outside the gene matches: 7. The CDR3 region is CASSLFTSGSSTDTQYF. CDR3 in DNA: TGCGCCAGCAGCTTATTTACTAGCGGGAGTTCCACAGATACGCAGTATTTT.

The CDR3 spells CSASNPLGQLNEQFF. CDR3 sequence (DNA): TGCAGTGCTAGTAATCCACTGGGGCAACTCAATGAGCAGTTCTTC. The chain is built from TRBV20-1 and TRBJ2-1; possibly TRBD1 for D (5 bases). V was shortened by 3 bases and J by 6 bases, with 18 bases between the two germline ends. The CDR3 has 15 amino acids. Germline V lookup: CDR1 DFQATT, CDR2 SNEGSKA (reference sequence).

V usage is TRBV6-6 and J usage is TRBJ1-5; 12 bases agree with TRBD1. Per germline, CDR1 MNHNY and CDR2 SVGAGI (reference sequence). V shed 6 bases and J 6 bases; nucleotides not matched to a gene: 3. The CDR3 is made up of 14 amino acids. DNA for the CDR3: TGTGCCAGCAGGGGACAGGGGGCGACTCAGCCCCAGCATTTT. Its translation: CASRGQGATQPQHF.

V is TRBV19 and J is TRBJ1-4; TRBD1 is a possible D gene (5 bases). Germline V CDR1 and CDR2: LNHDA, SQIVND (reference sequence). V dropped 10 bases and J dropped 14 bases, with 23 bases sitting between them. The CDR3 is 13 residues long. The chain's CDR3 is CATAGLTGPRLFF. The CDR3 DNA is TGTGCCACAGCGGGACTCACCGGTCCAAGGCTGTTTTTT.

In this sample, this clone turned up a few times. CDR3 coding DNA: TGTGCCAGCACCGAGTCAGAGGTGCGGAGCCAAGAGACCCAGTACTTC. It specifies CASTESEVRSQETQYF. The chain couples TRBV25-1 to TRBJ2-5, with unresolved D. Per the germline V gene, CDR1 is MGHDK and CDR2 is SYGVNS. CDR3 size: 16 residues. Trimming stripped 7 bases from V and 1 base from J, with 19 bases between.

The chain uses TRBV5-1 and TRBJ2-7; 13 nucleotides agree with TRBD2. J gave up 1 base and V 3 bases, and 7 bases lay outside the gene matches. The CDR3 consists of 17 residues. Germline lookup yields CDR1 SGHRS and CDR2 YFSETQ. CDR3 sequence: CASSWTSGSTTSYEQYF. The CDR3 nucleotides read TGCGCCAGCAGCTGGACTAGCGGGAGCACGACGTCCTACGAGCAGTACTTC.

V is TRBV9 and J is TRBJ1-1; possibly TRBD1 for D (5 bases). The CDR3 contains 14 residues. Germline CDR1 is SGDLS and CDR2 is YYNGEE. V was shortened by 3 bases and J by 4 bases, with 13 bases between the two germline ends. The CDR3 DNA reads TGTGCCAGCAGCGGTAGGGGAGGCACCACTGAAGCTTTCTTT. Residues: CASSGRGGTTEAFF.

The rearrangement joins TRBV5-4 to TRBJ2-7; 7 nucleotides line up with TRBD1. With 5 bases clipped from V and 5 bases from J, the junction kept 4 bases outside the gene matches. The length of the CDR3 is 12 residues. Germline assignment: CDR1 SGHNT and CDR2 YYREEE (reference sequence). The CDR3 nucleotides are TGTGCCAGCAGAGAGGGGGCCCACGAGCAGTACTTC. Translation gives CASREGAHEQYF. Supplemented by reference TRBV5-4 and TRBJ2-7, the full variable domain reads ETGVTQSPTHLIKTRGQQVTLRCSSQSGHNTVSWYQQALGQGPQFIFQYYREEENGRGNFPPRFSGLQFPNYSSELNVNALELDDSALYLCASREGAHEQYFGPGTRLTVT.

The CDR3, as DNA: TGTGCCAGTAGTATAGGACAGAACCTCTACAATGAGCAGTTCTTC. Translated: CASSIGQNLYNEQFF. V gene TRBV19 combines with J gene TRBJ2-1; TRBD1 might be the D (5 bases). The ends were cut back, 1 base at V and 3 bases at J, with 10 bases in the middle. Germline V CDR1 and CDR2: LNHDA, SQIVND (reference sequence). This CDR3 has 15 amino acids.

The genes are TRBV21-1 and TRBJ1-1; the table's D call, TRBD1, was not checked against the DNA. TRBV21-1 is termed a pseudogene. The CDR3 is made up of 15 amino acids. CDR3 residues: CASRRGDRGRRSAFF. As DNA, the CDR3 is TGTGCCAGCAGACGAGGGGACAGGGGGCGAAGGTCAGCTTTCTTT.

CDR3 bases: TGTGCCAGCTCAACCCGACAGGACACTGAAGCTTTCTTT. Protein sequence: CASSTRQDTEAFF. This chain connects TRBV18 to TRBJ1-1; maybe TRBD1 (6 bases). With 5 bases removed from V and 3 bases from J, the gap between germline ends came to 10 bases. CDR3 length: 13 residues. Germline V gene data show CDR1 as KGHSH and CDR2 as LQKENI.

The chain employs TRBV5-4 and TRBJ2-2; 10 nucleotides line up with TRBD2. J was trimmed by 3 bases and V by 4 bases; bases with no gene match: 6. This CDR3 region has 16 residues. CDR1 and CDR2 (germline): SGHNT, YYREEE (reference sequence). For the CDR3, the DNA is TGTGCCAGCAGCGAGGGACTAGCGAGGGACACCGGGGAGCTGTTTTTT. It yields the protein CASSEGLARDTGELFF.

The V call is TRBV11-2, the J call TRBJ2-2, with D possibly TRBD1 on 6 matching bases. The germline V gene encodes CDR1 SGHAT and CDR2 FQNNGV. The CDR3 length is 14 residues. V was trimmed by 0 bases and J by 6 bases, leaving 8 bases between them. The chain's CDR3 is CASSLDTGSGELFF. Here the CDR3 DNA reads TGTGCCAGCAGCTTAGATACAGGGTCCGGGGAGCTGTTTTTT. The whole variable domain, remainder taken from reference TRBV11-2 and TRBJ2-2, is EAGVAQSPRYKIIEKRQSVAFWCNPISGHATLYWYQQILGQGPKLLIQFQNNGVVDDSQLPKDRFSAERLKGVDSTLKIQPAKLEDSAVYLCASSLDTGSGELFFGEGSRLTVL.

The CDR3, as DNA: TGTGCCAGTAGTATCGGCCCTATTACCGAGGTCGGCATGAACACTGAAGCTTTCTTT. Translating gives CASSIGPITEVGMNTEAFF. The V and J genes are TRBV19 and TRBJ1-1; no clear D. The V end lost 3 bases, the J end lost 0 bases, and 23 bases lay between the germline ends. CDR3 length: 19 amino acids. In germline, CDR1 is LNHDA, CDR2 SQIVND (reference sequence).

V and J are TRBV5-5 and TRBJ2-7; 8 nucleotides line up with TRBD2. The CDR3 covers 14 residues. Trimming removed 3 bases from V and 7 bases from J; junction bases left unmatched: 9. Germline loops: CDR1 SGHKS, CDR2 YYEKEE (reference sequence). In DNA form, the CDR3 reads TGTGCCAGCAGCTCCCGGGGGGGCCCTGATGAGCAGTACTTC. As protein: CASSSRGGPDEQYF. Full variable domain (remainder filled in from reference TRBV5-5 and TRBJ2-7): DAGVTQSPTHLIKTRGQQVTLRCSPISGHKSVSWYQQVLGQGPQFIFQYYEKEERGRGNFPDRFSARQFPNYSSELNVNALLLGDSALYLCASSSRGGPDEQYFGPGTRLTVT.

The chain has TRBV9 and TRBJ2-4; 9 bases align to TRBD1. The CDR3 spans 19 residues. Germline V CDR1 and CDR2: SGDLS, YYNGEE. J lost 2 bases, V lost 3 bases, and 15 bases had no gene match. This CDR3 reads CASSAHPGQGVGPKNIQYF. CDR3 DNA: TGTGCCAGCAGCGCTCACCCGGGACAGGGAGTGGGGCCCAAAAACATTCAGTACTTC.

The chain couples TRBV19 to TRBJ2-7, with 7 nucleotides matching TRBD1. CDR3 length: 15 residues. Losses at the gene ends were 4 bases for V and 2 bases for J; bases not matched to a gene: 8. Germline assignment: CDR1 LNHDA and CDR2 SQIVND (reference sequence). The CDR3 loop is CASSTPGGKTYEQYF. The CDR3 region has the DNA TGTGCCAGTAGTACCCCAGGGGGAAAAACCTACGAGCAGTACTTC.

The chain recombines TRBV4-3 with TRBJ2-3; D may be TRBD1 (5 bases). CDR3 length: 15 residues. Germline CDR1 LGHNA, CDR2 YSLEER. Between the trimmed V and J ends, which lost 3 bases and 1 base, there was a span of 11 bases. This chain's CDR3 is CASSHDSAGTDTQYF. The CDR3 coding sequence is TGCGCCAGCAGCCATGACAGCGCTGGCACAGATACGCAGTATTTT.

The chain employs TRBV5-1 and TRBJ1-2; 10 nucleotides agree with TRBD1. CDR1 is SGHRS and CDR2 is YFSETQ in the germline V gene. V trimming: 2 bases; J trimming: 12 bases; junction bases outside the gene matches: 7. The CDR3 runs to 13 residues. The CDR3 bases are TGCGCCAGCAGCTTAGGGACAGGGGATATCAACACCTTC. Translated: CASSLGTGDINTF.

The chain combines TRBV30 with TRBJ1-2, with no clear D. CDR1 and CDR2 from the germline V gene are GTSNPN and SVGIG (reference sequence). This CDR3 has 13 amino acids. The V end lost 3 bases, the J end lost 2 bases, and 10 bases lay between the germline ends. This CDR3 is CAWRGGRNYGYTF. CDR3 sequence (DNA): TGTGCCTGGAGGGGTGGGAGGAACTATGGCTACACCTTC.

This chain connects TRBV24-1 to TRBJ1-2; D is perhaps TRBD1 (5 bases). The CDR3 length is 14 residues. Germline V gene data show CDR1 as KGHDR and CDR2 as SFDVKD. Deletions cut 4 bases from V and 2 bases from J, with 10 bases between. The CDR3 sequence: CATSDPDRNYGYTF. Written as DNA, the CDR3 is TGTGCCACCAGTGACCCTGACAGAAACTATGGCTACACCTTC.

This CDR3 is CATSRGEGGVEKLFF. The CDR3, as DNA: TGTGCCACCAGCAGAGGGGAAGGGGGCGTAGAAAAACTGTTTTTT. The chain combines TRBV15 with TRBJ1-4, with 7 bases that match TRBD1. CDR1 is LNHNV, CDR2 YYDKDF, per germline (reference sequence). The CDR3 contains 15 residues. J was trimmed by 8 bases and V by 1 base; bases with no gene match: 7.

This chain joins TRBV7-9 and TRBJ1-4, with TRBD1 matching over 7 bases. V was pared by 5 bases and J by 4 bases, with 7 bases of the junction left unmatched. CDR3 size: 15 residues. Germline V gene sequence: CDR1 SEHNR, CDR2 FQNEAQ (reference sequence). CDR3 nucleotide sequence: TGTGCCAGCAGCCTCGGGACAGAATATAATGAAAAACTGTTTTTT. Amino acid sequence: CASSLGTEYNEKLFF.

The rearrangement uses TRBV27 and TRBJ2-2, with TRBD1 as a possible D gene (6 bases). The CDR3 runs 16 residues. The ends were cut back, 8 bases at V and 2 bases at J, with 18 bases in the middle. Germline V gene sequence: CDR1 MNHEY, CDR2 SMNVEV (reference sequence). This CDR3 reads CASGTTGTTNTGELFF. In DNA, the CDR3 is TGTGCCAGCGGCACAACCGGGACAACTAACACCGGGGAGCTGTTTTTT.